This T cell receptor (beta chain) was sequenced in a study of shared clonotypes between healthy human individuals (dated by TCRdb to the early 2020s). Background on the whole study: The cohort included three men and a couple of women between 18 and 49 years of age. Different laboratories and diverse techniques were used to prepare libraries and sequence TCR repertoires, to increase sequencing depth and limit assay-specific biases. The study deeply sequenced blood TCR repertoires of about five healthy adults to estimate repertoire size and the extent of clonotype sharing between individuals. Between about 0.94 and 10 billion PBMCs per donor were obtained by leukapheresis. For each donor, CD4 naive and CD4 memory were each run on three plates, CD8 naive on two plates, and CD8 memory on one plate. Broad study findings and their caveats: Because the study included only a small number of donors, the genetic and exposure-history diversity represented was limited. Larger estimated clonotype richness was generally found for naive subsets than for memory subsets. Compared with non-shared clonotypes, clonotypes shared by all four sorted-subset donors had higher generation probabilities. Based on pairwise subsampling, the degree of clonotype sharing among donors was expected to be affected by sequencing depth. Sharing across a few donors was observed for roughly 5.4% of naive CD4, over 3% of naive CD8, 2% to 2.5% of memory CD4, and around 0.4% of memory CD8 clonotypes. Sampling was restricted to blood, and TCR repertoires in tissue are likely to differ from TCR repertoires in blood. Even with the large sequencing depth, rarefaction of the sorted-subset datasets indicated that sequencing was incomplete.

TCR CDR3 regions were amplified from genomic DNA by multiplex PCR using the deep immunoSEQ assay. Genomic DNA extracted from each cell subset was distributed evenly over all wells of several immunoSEQ 96-well plates, and each plate served as one replicate. For sorted subsets, each replicate PCR was loaded with approximately 0.2 ug genomic DNA, equivalent to approximately 33,000 T cell genomes. Purified libraries were measured with a Qubit 3.0 fluorometer, size-checked on a Bioanalyzer 2100, and measured again with the KAPA Library Quantification kit. Every immunoSEQ 96-well plate was sequenced on a separate single-read 150-cycle Illumina NextSeq 550 flow cell. Regarding the original processing steps: Because the immunoSEQ output held only junctional sequences and lacked quality scores, the filtering could not match the filtering applied to full-length reads. Sequences were annotated with PyIR, a Python wrapper for IgBLAST v1.9, using IMGT germline references to assign V/J genes and CDR3. Reads were filtered out if the reads had weak V/J assignments (E-value above 1e-6), no CDR3, stop codons, out-of-frame junctions, or ambiguous translated residues. A V3J clonotype was defined by an identical inferred V gene, J gene, and CDR3 amino acid sequence. To compute the percentage overlap between repertoires, the number of shared unique clonotypes was divided by the size of the smaller repertoire. Repertoire richness was assessed with RTK rarefaction, the Chao1 estimator, and Recon v2.1 estimates of unobserved clonotypes. For all TCRbeta clonotypes obtained by the gDNA method from a few donors, generation probabilities were computed with OLGA. As stored in TCRdb, this immuneACCESS dataset retains in-frame rearrangements with V and J assigned. A fraction of the clones does not appear; measured against another copy, unresolved V genes explain less than half of the discrepancy, and the remainder lacks a known reason. That table is the source of V, J and clone size, and D and trimming were worked out from the DNA. Recorded for this sample are some 1.5 million clones; more than 95% of them occurred a single time. The ten largest make up 1.2% of the sample.

To note about this clone: Its antigen remains unidentified. No much larger clonotype is one base removed from it; base qualities were not supplied.

Clipping removes 5 bases from V and 4 bases from J, with 3 as the unmatched junction base count. From cysteine to phenylalanine, the CDR3 is 15 amino acids long. Left in the record is the CDR3 DNA by itself, 45 bases read in frame from the first base. The germline V gene (reference sequence) specifies MNHNY as CDR1 and SVGAGI as CDR2. Healthy HIV-negative adults with no recently reported acute infections or vaccinations were included as donors. Every donor was a Caucasian adult living in Nashville, Tennessee, USA. CD4+ T cells were enriched through magnetic negative selection, after which naive cells were positively selected on CD45RA and the remaining negative fraction served as the memory subset. Blood was obtained by leukapheresis, after which PBMCs were separated by Ficoll-Histopaque density gradient centrifugation and cryopreserved in liquid nitrogen vapor phase. Analytical flow cytometry was used to check the purity and quantity of every magnetically sorted T cell population. Each sorted fraction had its genomic DNA isolated and then quantified by UV absorbance on a Nanodrop 2000c.

Sample: naive CD4+ T cells sorted from blood. The cell subset or site label corresponds to: CD45RA+ positively selected. This TCR came from a man in his thirties or forties in good health. The chain was built from TRBV6-6 and TRBJ2-5, with 14 central nucleotides matching TRBD2. The nucleotides read TGTGCCAGCAGTCGACTAGCGGGAGGGGTAGAGACCCAGTACTTC. It encodes CASSRLAGGVETQYF.